These 32 T cell receptor beta chains share one sample of origin, sequenced in a study of cytomegalovirus exposure and HLA in healthy donors. This PCR relied on a set of 60 Vbeta primers and 13 Jbeta primers. TCRdb's table, derived via immunoSEQ multiplex PCR, lists solely in-frame clones and lacks some. The sample shows around 130,000 clones, roughly 83% of them seen only once. The sequenced material came from PBMCs. The source of these receptors is a man between 18 and 29 years old in good health and CMV-seronegative.

The CDR3 sequence: CASSVPILAGLDNEQFF. In DNA form, the CDR3 reads TGTGCCAGCAGCGTACCTATTCTAGCGGGACTCGACAATGAGCAGTTCTTC. This chain joins TRBV9 and TRBJ2-1; 9 bases align to TRBD2. CDR1 is SGDLS and CDR2 is YYNGEE in the germline V gene. The CDR3 consists of 17 residues. Germline trimming cut 1 base from V and 5 bases from J; bases unmatched to any gene: 10.

With respect to this clone: A junction boundary mismatches the germline segment, possibly from a read error. Other nucleotide sequences from this sample produce the same CDR3. The chain is built from TRBV5-1 and TRBJ2-7, with TRBD1 matching over 10 bases. The CDR3 has 16 amino acids. CDR1 is SGHRS, CDR2 YFSETQ, per germline. The chain's CDR3 is CASSLSQTGGVYEQYF. CDR3 DNA sequence: TGCGCCAGCAGCTTGTCGCAGACAGGGGGCGTCTACGAACAGTACTTC.

The gene calls are TRBV7-2 and TRBJ2-1; 9 nucleotides line up with TRBD2. Germline lookup yields CDR1 SGHTA and CDR2 FQGNSA. The ends lost 2 bases at V and 4 bases at J; junction bases unmatched: 12. The CDR3 covers 18 residues. CDR3 protein: CASSLRSTSGVTYNEQFF. The DNA for the CDR3 is TGTGCCAGCAGCTTACGATCGACTAGCGGCGTTACTTACAATGAGCAGTTCTTC.

The CDR3 nucleotides read TGTGCCAGCAGTTACGGGAGAAATCAGCCCCAGCATTTT. Its translation is CASSYGRNQPQHF. The genes are TRBV6-5 and TRBJ1-5; D gene ambiguous. The V gene's germline CDR1 is MNHEY and CDR2 SVGAGI. The V gene lost 2 bases and the J gene lost 4 bases, with 6 bases spanning the gap. The CDR3 spans 13 residues.

V usage is TRBV28 and J usage is TRBJ1-2, with D possibly TRBD1 on 5 matching bases. The V end was cut by 8 bases, the J end by 3 bases, with 10 bases between. Germline V lookup: CDR1 MDHEN, CDR2 SYDVKM. This CDR3 is 12 amino acids long. CDR3 loop: CASGAGDYGYTF. The CDR3 coding sequence is TGTGCCAGCGGGGCAGGAGACTATGGCTACACCTTC.

This clone was observed a handful of times. V and J are TRBV4-2 and TRBJ1-1, with 11 bases fitting TRBD1. V shed 0 bases, J shed 9 bases, and the junction held 3 bases outside the gene matches. This CDR3 region has 14 residues. CDR1 is LGHNA, CDR2 YNFKEQ, per germline. The CDR3 DNA is TGTGCCAGCAGCCAAGACGGGACAGGGGGGAAAGCTTTCTTT. Translation gives CASSQDGTGGKAFF.

The V call is TRBV6-1, the J call TRBJ2-1, with 8 bases fitting TRBD2. Germline assignment: CDR1 MNHNS and CDR2 SASEGT. This CDR3 spans 18 amino acids. J lost 7 bases, V lost 4 bases, and 18 bases had no gene match. The CDR3 reads CASSGQTRLAGVGNEQFF. The CDR3 nucleotides read TGTGCCAGCAGTGGCCAGACCCGTCTAGCGGGTGTTGGGAATGAGCAGTTCTTC.

V gene TRBV9 combines with J gene TRBJ1-1, with D unresolved. This CDR3 is built from 14 residues. The germline gives CDR1 SGDLS, CDR2 YYNGEE. With 3 bases removed from V and 4 bases from J, the gap between germline ends came to 13 bases. The CDR3 nucleotides are TGTGCCAGCAGCGCCGGTTGGGGAGGCACTGAAGCTTTCTTT. This encodes CASSAGWGGTEAFF.

The chain joins TRBV5-8 to TRBJ1-4; perhaps TRBD1 as D (6 bases). The CDR3 is 19 residues long. The germline V and J ends were trimmed by 1 base and 5 bases, with 24 bases remaining between them. The germline V gene encodes CDR1 SGHTS and CDR2 YDEGEE. The CDR3 DNA is TGTGCCAGCAGCTTGAACAGGGACCTCTCATATCGCTACAATGAAAAACTGTTTTTT. It specifies CASSLNRDLSYRYNEKLFF.

In the case of this clone: This sample also contains other DNA sequences that code for the same CDR3. This rearrangement joins TRBV19 to TRBJ1-2; TRBD1 matches at 7 bases. The germline V gene encodes CDR1 LNHDA and CDR2 SQIVND (reference sequence). The CDR3 has 15 residues. With V trimmed by 1 base and J by 3 bases, 5 bases remained unmatched. The CDR3: CASSIATGTDYGYTF. CDR3 nucleotide sequence: TGTGCCAGTAGTATAGCAACCGGGACAGACTATGGCTACACCTTC.

This clone occurred a few times. This chain uses TRBV5-1 with TRBJ1-1, with 7 nucleotides matching TRBD1. The V gene's germline CDR1 is SGHRS and CDR2 YFSETQ. The ends lost 4 bases at V and 3 bases at J; junction bases unmatched: 3. This CDR3 comprises 13 residues. CDR3 nucleotide sequence: TGCGCCAGCAGCAAAGACAGGGACACTGAAGCTTTCTTT. This translates into CASSKDRDTEAFF.

A remark on this clone: A read error may produce the germline difference seen at one junction end. The rearrangement uses TRBV25-1 and TRBJ2-2; 7 nucleotides line up with TRBD1. CDR3 length equals 14 residues. Per the germline V gene, CDR1 is MGHDK and CDR2 is SYGVNS. The CDR3 here is CATSLGQHTGELFF. For the CDR3, the DNA is TGTGCCACCAGTTTGGGACAGCACACCGGGGAGCTGTTTTTT.

The rearrangement joins TRBV29-1 to TRBJ2-1; D perhaps matches TRBD2 (6 bases). Per germline, CDR1 SQVTM and CDR2 ANQGSEA. Trimming left V 6 bases short and J 2 bases short, with 11 bases between. The CDR3 totals 13 residues. As DNA, the CDR3 is TGCAGCGTAGTAGCGGTAACCTACAATGAGCAGTTCTTC. Translating it yields CSVVAVTYNEQFF.

This clone was recorded a few times. CDR3: CASSSPAGGNEQFF. The CDR3 DNA is TGTGCCAGCAGTTCGCCAGCGGGAGGGAATGAGCAGTTCTTC. The chain couples TRBV6-5 to TRBJ2-1, with 10 bases identical to TRBD2. Germline CDR1 is MNHEY and CDR2 is SVGAGI. Germline trimming cut 4 bases from V and 7 bases from J; bases unmatched to any gene: 4. The CDR3 sequence is 14 residues long.

This chain joins TRBV28 and TRBJ1-2; 8 bases line up with TRBD1. CDR1 and CDR2 (germline): MDHEN, SYDVKM. V lost 4 bases, J lost 0 bases, and 10 bases stayed unmatched. The CDR3 spans 17 residues. Written as DNA, the CDR3 is TGTGCCAGCAGTTCCGGGACAGGCCAACGGTCTAACTATGGCTACACCTTC. Residues: CASSSGTGQRSNYGYTF.

This sequence joins TRBV9 and TRBJ2-5; D is unresolved. Germline values: CDR1 SGDLS, CDR2 YYNGEE. The CDR3 extends over 16 amino acids. Trimming took 0 bases from V and 2 from J, leaving 14 bases between them. CDR3 DNA: TGTGCCAGCAGCGTAGCCGGAGCCCCCACGCAAGAGACCCAGTACTTC. Translation gives CASSVAGAPTQETQYF. The full variable domain, in which reference TRBV9 and TRBJ2-5 provide the parts outside the CDR3, is DSGVTQTPKHLITATGQRVTLRCSPRSGDLSVYWYQQSLDQGLQFLIQYYNGEERAKGNILERFSAQQFPDLHSELNLSSLELGDSALYFCASSVAGAPTQETQYFGPGTRLLVL.

This chain uses TRBV7-2 with TRBJ2-1; D might be TRBD1 (5 bases). The CDR3 spans 15 residues. CDR1 is SGHTA and CDR2 is FQGNSA in the germline V gene. V lost 1 base, J lost 6 bases, and 13 bases lay in between. CDR3 in DNA: TGTGCCAGCAGCTTAGGTTCAGGGTTCACCAATGAGCAGTTCTTC. Amino acids: CASSLGSGFTNEQFF.

The rearrangement uses TRBV6-5 and TRBJ1-5; D is unresolved. The CDR3 is 14 amino acids. Germline CDR1 MNHEY, CDR2 SVGAGI. Between the trimmed V and J ends, which lost 6 bases and 0 bases, there was a span of 9 bases. CDR3 loop: CASRQMNSNQPQHF. The CDR3 nucleotides read TGTGCCAGCAGGCAGATGAATAGCAATCAGCCCCAGCATTTT.

This chain links TRBV2 with TRBJ1-1; 7 positions agree with TRBD1. The V gene's germline CDR1 is SNHLY and CDR2 FYNNEI. After removal of 6 bases from V and 0 bases from J, the junction contained 4 bases not matched to a gene. This CDR3 is built from 14 residues. CDR3 in DNA: TGTGCCAGCAGAGAGACAGGGCTGAACACTGAAGCTTTCTTT. Encoded protein: CASRETGLNTEAFF.

This clone came up a few times. The genes are TRBV6-5 and TRBJ2-7, with D hard to call. With 0 bases removed from V and 5 bases from J, the gap between germline ends came to 11 bases. This CDR3 contains 14 residues. Germline values: CDR1 MNHEY, CDR2 SVGAGI. The CDR3 bases are TGTGCCAGCAGTTACTCGCGGCCAGTAGACGAGCAGTACGTC. This translates into CASSYSRPVDEQYV.

The CDR3 here is CASSRWTSGSNTGELFF. The DNA of the CDR3 is TGTGCCAGCAGCCGATGGACTAGCGGGAGCAACACCGGGGAGCTGTTTTTT. This chain links TRBV7-9 with TRBJ2-2; 13 bases match TRBD2. Germline CDR1 is SEHNR and CDR2 is FQNEAQ (reference sequence). The CDR3 runs to 17 residues. V was pared by 5 bases and J by 2 bases, with 5 bases of the junction left unmatched.

The CDR3 DNA sequence: TGTGCCAGCAGTTTTAGCCCCCGACAGGGCCCAGTGGTTCTTAACTATGGCTACACCTTC. It yields the protein CASSFSPRQGPVVLNYGYTF. The chain combines TRBV28 with TRBJ1-2; 7 positions match TRBD1. Germline V gene lookup returns CDR1 MDHEN and CDR2 SYDVKM. CDR3 length: 20 residues. After removal of 3 bases from V and 1 base from J, the junction contained 20 bases not matched to a gene.

This clone has just one count. V and J are TRBV4-1 and TRBJ2-3; 8 bases are shared with TRBD2. Germline V gene data show CDR1 as MGHRA and CDR2 as YSYEKL. V lost 4 bases and J lost 4; bases outside the gene matches: 7. The CDR3 runs 15 residues. In DNA form, the CDR3 reads TGCGCCAGCAGCCCTCGGGAGGGGGAGGCAGATACGCAGTATTTT. Its protein is CASSPREGEADTQYF.

The chain couples TRBV10-2 to TRBJ2-1; D possibly corresponds to TRBD2 (6 bases). With 2 bases removed from V and 7 bases from J, the gap between germline ends came to 9 bases. Germline CDR1 WSHSY, CDR2 SAAADI. This CDR3 spans 13 amino acids. CDR3 in DNA: TGCGCCAGCAGTGAGAAGACTAGTAATGAGCAGTTCTTC. Its translation: CASSEKTSNEQFF.

The V gene is TRBV5-1, the J gene TRBJ2-3; 12 bases align to TRBD2. Germline-derived CDR1 and CDR2 are SGHRS and YFSETQ. The CDR3 loop spans 17 amino acids. J gave up 0 bases and V 1 base, and 3 bases lay outside the gene matches. CDR3 residues: CASSLFLAGGSTDTQYF. The CDR3, as DNA: TGCGCCAGCAGCTTGTTTCTAGCGGGAGGGAGCACAGATACGCAGTATTTT.

This clone has just a few counts. J is TRBJ1-2 and V is TRBV27; 7 bases map to TRBD1. CDR3 length: 12 residues. Germline V gene lookup returns CDR1 MNHEY and CDR2 SMNVEV (reference sequence). V was clipped by 6 bases and J by 6 bases; unmatched bases: 4. The CDR3 reads CASRTGTDGYTF. The CDR3 coding sequence is TGTGCCAGCAGAACCGGGACAGATGGCTACACCTTC.

The V and J genes are TRBV30 and TRBJ2-7, with 10 positions matching TRBD1. The CDR3 extends over 18 amino acids. Germline V gene data show CDR1 as GTSNPN and CDR2 as SVGIG (reference sequence). V shed 0 bases, J shed 1 base, and the junction held 12 bases outside the gene matches. DNA of the CDR3: TGTGCCTGGAGTGTCTCCGGGACAGGGGTCCTTAATTCCTACGAGCAGTACTTC. It translates to CAWSVSGTGVLNSYEQYF. The full variable domain, its missing parts supplied by reference TRBV30 and TRBJ2-7, is SQTIHQWPATLVQPVGSPLSLECTVEGTSNPNLYWYRQAAGRGLQLLFYSVGIGQISSEVPQNLSASRPQDRQFILSSKKLLLSDSGFYLCAWSVSGTGVLNSYEQYFGPGTRLTVT.

This clone was observed a handful of times. The chain combines TRBV27 with TRBJ2-1; a weak D match, TRBD2 (6 bases). The CDR3 covers 13 residues. V was clipped by 5 bases and J by 6 bases, with 11 bases between them. Germline V gene data show CDR1 as MNHEY and CDR2 as SMNVEV (reference sequence). This CDR3 reads CASSTGLLNEQFF. In DNA form, the CDR3 reads TGTGCCAGCAGTACGGGACTCCTCAATGAGCAGTTCTTC.

This chain uses TRBV11-3 with TRBJ2-2, with TRBD2 matching over 8 bases. Germline lookup yields CDR1 SGHNT and CDR2 YENEEA. J was trimmed by 1 base and V by 4 bases; bases with no gene match: 14. The CDR3 consists of 19 residues. The CDR3 sequence: CASSSAGPTSALNTGELFF. The CDR3 region has the DNA TGTGCCAGCAGCTCTGCGGGGCCGACTAGCGCCCTGAACACCGGGGAGCTGTTTTTT.

This chain connects TRBV27 to TRBJ2-1, with a tentative D call TRBD2 (6 bases). The CDR3 consists of 14 residues. Germline V gene sequence: CDR1 MNHEY, CDR2 SMNVEV (reference sequence). Trimming removed 3 bases from V and 7 bases from J, with 13 bases in between. CDR3: CASSLGGPWNEQFF. CDR3 coding DNA: TGTGCCAGCAGTTTGGGGGGACCCTGGAATGAGCAGTTCTTC.

The rearrangement uses TRBV9 and TRBJ1-2, with 7 bases fitting TRBD1. Germline-derived CDR1 and CDR2 are SGDLS and YYNGEE. The V gene end was trimmed by 0 bases and the J gene end by 10 bases; junction bases not matched to a gene: 3. This CDR3 is built from 12 residues. The CDR3 sequence is CASSVGGQHYTF. The CDR3 nucleotides read TGTGCCAGCAGCGTAGGGGGACAGCACTACACCTTC.

This clone was counted only a few times. The chain combines TRBV4-3 with TRBJ1-4; 8 bases align to TRBD1. Germline CDR1 is LGHNA and CDR2 is YSLEER. The CDR3 loop spans 18 amino acids. J gave up 7 bases and V 0 bases, and 13 bases lay outside the gene matches. CDR3 DNA sequence: TGCGCCAGCAGCCAAGAGTCAACCAGGGACAGGTTCCTTGAAAAACTGTTTTTT. Protein sequence: CASSQESTRDRFLEKLFF.